The table lists the clone carrying this T cell receptor (beta chain) with a few counts. The antigen is undetermined. The data were obtained in a study of beta chain features in type 1 diabetes. Heparinised blood was drawn once per donor, averaging approximately 100 mL. A CD45RO/CCR7/CD25/CD127/CD95/CD27 panel sorted naive, central memory, regulatory and stem cell-like memory CD4+ cells. Purity exceeded 98% in all sorted populations. Every isolated RNA sample was fully reverse transcribed, so sequencing captured expressed TCRB transcripts. The assay was immunoSEQ multiplex PCR, and TCRdb's table has in-frame clones only and misses some. The repertoire includes around 340,000 clones, 8% of them detected once, and 0.44% sits in the top ten. The study, taken as a whole, reports: The question left open here concerned HLA type influencing TCRB rearrangement.

Trimming stripped 3 bases from V and 3 bases from J, with 12 bases between. The V gene's germline CDR1 is MNHEY and CDR2 SMNVEV (reference sequence). The length of the CDR3 is 15 residues. The specimen sequenced was central memory CD4+ T cells from blood. This chain connects TRBV27 to TRBJ2-1, with D tentatively TRBD2 (5 bases). This TCR came from a woman aged 18 to 35 in good health. In nucleotides, the CDR3 is TGTGCCAGCAGTTTCAGCGGACCGGACTACAATGAGCAGTTCTTC. As protein: CASSFSGPDYNEQFF.